This T cell receptor beta chain emerged from a study of T cell clonality in common variable immunodeficiency (dated by TCRdb to 2013 to 2016). The study at large found these results: Even though DNA input was equal, the average per sample came to about 81,820 unique sequences for controls compared with 25,000 to 35,000 for CVID samples. Fewer TCRbeta clones were shared among CVID subjects than among healthy controls (p < 0.0001). CVID TCRbeta sequences were reported to have fewer deletions and N-nucleotide insertions and to lack highly modified clones with 13 or more V deletions. Compared with healthy controls, CVID subjects showed increased TCRbeta clonality (t-test p = 0.018), a feature most characteristic of about a third of subjects. According to the authors, finding the cause of the higher clonality in CVID would require sequencing the repertoires of T cell subpopulations. Differences among patients in the CVID cohort limited the correlations between repertoire features and clinical complications.

The table lists this clone with many counts. Its antigen has not been determined. The read is 3 residues too short to cover the CDR3 end, so that end is filled in from the germline J gene. From the cysteine up to the phenylalanine, the CDR3 has a length of 14 residues. Part of the CDR3 DNA is given, 33 bases translated from base 1. The germline V gene supplies CDR1 MGHRA and CDR2 YSYEKL. V loses 4 bases of germline sequence and J loses 8 bases, and the interval between the two ends is 15 bases. Standard criteria, namely reduction of serum IgG, IgA and/or IgM below the normal range together with specific antibody deficiency, were applied for the diagnosis of CVID. There were 44 subjects in the CVID group (roughly 15 female and roughly 30 male), ranging in age from 9 to 64 years, with a mean age of 40. Predominantly Caucasian heritage was noted among both the CVID patients and the healthy controls. At the time of study participation, every CVID subject had been on replacement immunoglobulin therapy for at least one year. At blood collection, none of the CVID subjects was ill or on immunomodulatory or immunosuppressive medication. Heparinized peripheral whole blood samples of roughly 5 to 8 ml were obtained from each donor. TCRbeta CDR3 repertoires were sequenced from genomic DNA of adults with common variable immune deficiency (CVID) and healthy adult controls. To isolate peripheral blood mononuclear cells, diluted blood was subjected to density centrifugation over Hypaque 1077 or Ficoll-Paque. Unsorted mononuclear cells served as the source of genomic DNA, which was extracted either by Qiagen column purification or by a centrifugation-based method.

For sequencing, equivalent amounts of genomic DNA were input from CVID and control samples. For every sample, a 60 bp segment covering the rearranged TCRbeta CDR3 region was amplified and then sequenced. The immunoSEQ assay, a bias-corrected multiplex PCR with high-throughput sequencing, was employed for TCRbeta amplification. Per the source publication's procedure: Every unique nucleotide sequence was considered a clone and was annotated with V, D and J genes, copy number and frequency. Sequences were labeled productive if in frame, and non-productive if out of frame or containing stop codons. Clonality was calculated from Shannon's entropy as previously described. Mean CDR3 Kyte-Doolittle hydropathy was derived from the predicted amino acid sequences of productive clones. The R hclust function was used to hierarchically cluster scaled V gene usage with Manhattan distance and complete linkage. Clone sharing by CDR3 amino acid sequence was assessed by resampling 12 repertoires per group over 100 rounds. The repertoires were searched for fewer than 75 published EBV-specific TCRbeta sequences and roughly 250 published CMV-specific TCRbeta sequences. A couple of CVID samples yielding fewer than 10,000 sequences were excluded from analysis, leaving under 50 CVID repertoires. TCRdb's version of the immuneACCESS table is confined to in-frame rearrangements and falls short of the full clone set. An unresolved V gene accounts for under half of the shortfall where checked; the remainder is of unknown origin. The DNA gave D and trimming, while V, J and clone size come from that table. The sample comprises tens of thousands of clones, and every one was counted more than once. About 5% of the sample is taken by the ten largest.

The chain is encoded by TRBV4-1 joined to TRBJ2-1; a tentative D call is TRBD2 (6 bases match). Source material: peripheral blood mononuclear cells. This receptor was obtained from a human donor with common variable immunodeficiency. The CDR3 bases that were read are TGCGCCAGCAGCCGGGGACTCGGCCAGCATGAG. It is translated as CASSRGLGQHE. The entire CDR3 sequence reads CASSRGLGQHEQFF.